Following are 9 T cell receptor beta chains from one sample sequenced in a study of T cells in Graves' hyperthyroidism and ophthalmopathy. Amplification of TCR beta CDR3 regions used RNA as the template. The study used the HTBI primer set for a first-round RT-PCR of the TCR CDR3. TCRdb re-analysed the multiplex PCR reads in MiXCR, keeping a single row per CDR3 protein. The repertoire holds 560,000 or so distinct CDR3 sequences, just over 45% seen once, with roughly 8.2% in the top ten. Sequenced sample: peripheral blood or thyroid tissue (not recorded which). The source is a woman younger than 35 with Graves' hyperthyroidism.

This chain uses TRBV29-1 with TRBJ2-7, with D uncertain. The germline gives CDR1 SQVTM, CDR2 ANQGSEA. V was pared by 8 bases and J by 2 bases, with 10 bases between. CDR3 length: 11 amino acids. The CDR3 DNA follows: TGCAGCTTGGGGAAGACCTACGAGCAGTACTTC. This sequence encodes CSLGKTYEQYF.

Ten or more counts support this clonotype. This chain connects TRBV25-1 to TRBJ2-5; possibly TRBD2 for D (5 bases). Trimming took off 5 bases at V and 2 bases at J, with 21 bases between the two ends. The germline gives CDR1 MGHDK, CDR2 SYGVNS. The CDR3 is 17 amino acids. CDR3 loop: CASSLHWGARNQETQYF. The CDR3 DNA follows: TGTGCCAGCAGTCTTCACTGGGGAGCGCGAAATCAAGAGACCCAGTACTTC.

This clonotype was seen a single time. The V and J genes are TRBV2 and TRBJ1-6; tentative D call: TRBD1 (6 bases). This CDR3 is 14 amino acids long. The germline V and J ends were trimmed by 6 bases and 8 bases, with 14 bases remaining between them. Germline CDR1 and CDR2: SNHLY and FYNNEI. The CDR3 is CASRTWGLDSPLHF. CDR3 sequence (DNA): TGTGCCAGCAGGACTTGGGGGCTAGATTCACCCCTCCACTTT.

The chain recombines TRBV20-1 with TRBJ2-3; the D is unclear. V lost 0 bases and J 1 base, leaving 8 bases between the germline ends. The germline V gene has CDR1 DFQATT and CDR2 SNEGSKA (reference sequence). The CDR3 contains 14 residues. The chain's CDR3 is CSARDPRGTDTQYF. The CDR3 DNA follows: TGCAGTGCTAGAGACCCAAGGGGCACAGATACGCAGTATTTT.

V usage is TRBV6-4 and J usage is TRBJ2-5; D is undetermined. The CDR3 runs 13 residues. CDR1 is MRHNA, CDR2 SNTAGT, per germline. V was shortened by 2 bases and J by 3 bases, with 7 bases between the two germline ends. CDR3 coding DNA: TGTGCCAGCAGTGACGTGCCAGAAGAGACCCAGTACTTC. Amino acids: CASSDVPEETQYF.

This clonotype was seen at least ten times. The chain recombines TRBV20-1 with TRBJ2-7, with D unresolved. The germline V and J ends were trimmed by 6 bases and 3 bases, with 12 bases remaining between them. Germline V gene data show CDR1 as DFQATT and CDR2 as SNEGSKA (reference sequence). The CDR3 loop spans 12 amino acids. CDR3 nucleotides: TGCAGTGCCTTGCCCGATATCTACGAGCAGTACTTC. Translating gives CSALPDIYEQYF.

This clonotype has a handful of counts. The chain is built from TRBV6-6 and TRBJ2-7, with 8 bases lining up with TRBD1. The CDR3 spans 14 residues. Trimming cost V 5 bases and J 7 bases; bases outside gene matches: 10. Germline CDR1 and CDR2: MNHNY and SVGAGI (reference sequence). The CDR3 DNA follows: TGTGCCAGCAGTGCGGGACAGGCGACTCGGGAGCAGTACTTC. Translation gives CASSAGQATREQYF.

The rearrangement uses TRBV25-1 and TRBJ1-2, with TRBD1 identical over 11 bases. Germline CDR1 MGHDK, CDR2 SYGVNS. The CDR3 totals 18 residues. After removal of 6 bases from V and 1 base from J, the junction contained 13 bases not matched to a gene. For the CDR3, the DNA is TGTGCCAGCAGCTTAGGTCCCCGGACAGGGGGCCGTAACTATGGCTACACCTTC. Amino acids: CASSLGPRTGGRNYGYTF.

The V and J genes are TRBV5-1 and TRBJ1-1, with 8 bases fitting TRBD1. Per germline, CDR1 SGHRS and CDR2 YFSETQ. CDR3 size: 15 residues. J was trimmed by 4 bases and V by 4 bases; bases with no gene match: 9. The CDR3 loop reads CASSHRDRLSTEAFF. Here the CDR3 DNA reads TGCGCCAGCAGCCACCGGGACAGGCTGAGCACTGAAGCTTTCTTT.